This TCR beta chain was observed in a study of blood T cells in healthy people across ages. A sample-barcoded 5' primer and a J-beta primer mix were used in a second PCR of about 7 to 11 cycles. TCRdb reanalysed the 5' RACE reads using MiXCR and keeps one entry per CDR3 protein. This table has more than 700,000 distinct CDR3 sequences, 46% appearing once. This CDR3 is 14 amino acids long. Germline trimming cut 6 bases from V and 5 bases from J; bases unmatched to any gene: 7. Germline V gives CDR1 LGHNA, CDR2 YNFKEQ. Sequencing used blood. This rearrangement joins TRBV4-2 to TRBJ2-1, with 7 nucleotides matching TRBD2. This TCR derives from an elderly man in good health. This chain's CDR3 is CASSRDYHDNEQFF. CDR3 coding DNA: TGTGCCAGCAGTCGGGACTACCACGACAATGAGCAGTTCTTC.